The T cell receptor beta chain described here comes from a study of blood T cell repertoires in COVID-19. Study information: COVID-19 samples, acute and convalescent, were from the United States, Italy and Spain.

Using immunoSEQ multiplex PCR, the repertoire was profiled, and TCRdb retains in-frame clones only, with some absent. The sample includes about 160,000 clones, around four fifths seen only once; the top ten take roughly a fifth. CDR1 and CDR2 from the germline V gene are SGHRS and YFSETQ. The CDR3 loop spans 15 amino acids. Losses at the gene ends were 0 bases for V and 2 bases for J; bases not matched to a gene: 3. The sample holds one count of this clone. This sequence was found in a woman aged 80 or over with acute or convalescent COVID-19. The V call is TRBV5-1, the J call TRBJ2-7; TRBD2 aligns across 9 bases. Sequencing input: peripheral blood. The CDR3 reads CASSLAAGGAYEQYF. In DNA form, the CDR3 reads TGCGCCAGCAGCTTGGCTGCGGGGGGGGCCTACGAGCAGTACTTC.